The next 21 T cell receptor beta chains were all read from a single sample in a study of blood T cell repertoires in COVID-19. Produced via immunoSEQ multiplex PCR; TCRdb's table is partial and in-frame only. The profile shows approximately 270,000 clones, approximately 90% of them singletons. Specimen: peripheral blood. These receptors were taken from a man younger than 30 with active or convalescent COVID-19.

The rearrangement links TRBV11-3 to TRBJ2-1, with 7 bases identical to TRBD1. The germline CDR1 and CDR2 sequences are SGHNT and YENEEA. V shed 3 bases and J 8 bases; nucleotides not matched to a gene: 10. The CDR3 totals 15 residues. CDR3 region: CASSFGTDPFDEQFF. As DNA, the CDR3 is TGTGCCAGCAGCTTCGGGACAGACCCTTTCGATGAGCAGTTCTTC.

The table lists this clone with a count of one. The chain uses TRBV28 and TRBJ1-1; D ambiguous. The CDR3 runs to 15 residues. Germline V gene lookup returns CDR1 MDHEN and CDR2 SYDVKM. Trimming stripped 1 base from V and 6 bases from J, with 15 bases between. The CDR3 DNA follows: TGTGCCAGCAGTTTATCTTCGGGGTTTCGAGCTGAAGCTTTCTTT. Translating it yields CASSLSSGFRAEAFF. Combining the CDR3 with reference TRBV28 and TRBJ1-1 gives the whole variable domain DVKVTQSSRYLVKRTGEKVFLECVQDMDHENMFWYRQDPGLGLRLIYFSYDVKMKEKGDIPEGYSVSREKKERFSLILESASTNQTSMYLCASSLSSGFRAEAFFGQGTRLTVV.

The rearrangement uses TRBV19 and TRBJ2-3; possibly TRBD1 for D (5 bases). V lost 2 bases and J lost 2, with 14 bases in between. The CDR3 has 16 amino acids. From germline, CDR1 is LNHDA and CDR2 SQIVND (reference sequence). The DNA for the CDR3 is TGTGCCAGTAGTATAAGCCAGGGAACCTTCACAGATACGCAGTATTTT. Encoded protein: CASSISQGTFTDTQYF.

This chain uses TRBV7-2 with TRBJ1-2, with 8 bases identical to TRBD1. The trim removed 4 bases at V and 8 bases at J, leaving 9 bases unmatched. There are 14 residues in the CDR3. Germline CDR1 SGHTA, CDR2 FQGNSA. DNA for the CDR3: TGTGCCAGCAGCTCGCGGACAGGGCGTCGCGGCTACACCTTC. Translated, it gives CASSSRTGRRGYTF.

In its sample, this clone was seen once. V usage is TRBV29-1 and J usage is TRBJ2-1; TRBD2 aligns across 12 bases. Germline loops: CDR1 SQVTM, CDR2 ANQGSEA. J gave up 4 bases and V 5 bases, and 3 bases lay outside the gene matches. The CDR3 has 14 amino acids. In DNA form, the CDR3 reads TGCAGCGTTTACGGGACTAGCGGGTACAATGAGCAGTTCTTC. Translating it yields CSVYGTSGYNEQFF.

The chain employs TRBV28 and TRBJ2-7; TRBD1 matches at 8 bases. From germline, CDR1 is MDHEN and CDR2 SYDVKM. V gave up 6 bases and J gave up 3 bases; unmatched junction bases: 7. CDR3 length equals 14 residues. The CDR3 sequence: CASSLRTGNYEQYF. As DNA, the CDR3 is TGTGCCAGCAGCCTTAGGACAGGGAACTACGAGCAGTACTTC.

The chain is built from TRBV29-1 and TRBJ2-4; 7 bases match TRBD2. J gave up 0 bases and V 1 base, and 3 bases lay outside the gene matches. This CDR3 is 15 amino acids long. Germline values: CDR1 SQVTM, CDR2 ANQGSEA. The CDR3 region has the DNA TGCAGCGTTGAAGCGAGCGGGACAGCCAAAAACATTCAGTACTTC. Translation: CSVEASGTAKNIQYF.

The V and J genes are TRBV12-2 and TRBJ1-5; the listed D gene, TRBD1, was not tested against the DNA. TRBV12-2 represents a pseudogene. This CDR3 contains 15 residues. The CDR3 sequence is CASRFGTGGREPQHF. The CDR3 nucleotides read TGTGCAAGTCGCTTTGGGACAGGAGGGAGGGAGCCCCAGCATTTT.

V gene TRBV28 combines with J gene TRBJ1-2; TRBD1 matches 10 bases. The germline CDR1 and CDR2 sequences are MDHEN and SYDVKM. J was trimmed by 3 bases and V by 4 bases; bases with no gene match: 2. The CDR3 sequence is 14 residues long. The CDR3 is CASSSTGGHYGYTF. The DNA for the CDR3 is TGTGCCAGCAGTTCGACAGGGGGCCACTATGGCTACACCTTC.

V and J are TRBV6-5 and TRBJ1-2, with 8 nucleotides matching TRBD1. Germline trimming cut 4 bases from V and 1 base from J; bases unmatched to any gene: 8. The CDR3 has 16 residues. The germline V gene encodes CDR1 MNHEY and CDR2 SVGAGI. CDR3 DNA: TGTGCCAGCAGTTCGCCCGCGACAGGGGTTAACTATGGCTACACCTTC. Translated, it gives CASSSPATGVNYGYTF.

Details on this clone: The sample has other DNA sequences that encode this CDR3 too. V usage is TRBV11-2 and J usage is TRBJ2-3, with TRBD2 matching 7 bases. This CDR3 has 14 residues. CDR1 and CDR2 (germline): SGHAT, FQNNGV. V was clipped by 3 bases and J by 1 base; unmatched bases: 1. The CDR3 nucleotides read TGTGCCAGCAGCTTCACTAGCGGCACAGATACGCAGTATTTT. Translating gives CASSFTSGTDTQYF. Full variable domain (rest looked up from reference TRBV11-2 and TRBJ2-3): EAGVAQSPRYKIIEKRQSVAFWCNPISGHATLYWYQQILGQGPKLLIQFQNNGVVDDSQLPKDRFSAERLKGVDSTLKIQPAKLEDSAVYLCASSFTSGTDTQYFGPGTRLTVL.

This rearrangement joins TRBV29-1 to TRBJ2-2; 10 bases line up with TRBD1. The J segment lost 6 bases and the V segment lost 1 base, leaving 8 bases of the junction unmatched. The CDR3 spans 16 residues. CDR1 and CDR2 from the germline V gene are SQVTM and ANQGSEA. CDR3 in DNA: TGCAGCGTTGAAGTATTTGGGACAGGGGCCTCCGGGGAGCTGTTTTTT. This sequence encodes CSVEVFGTGASGELFF.

The rearrangement links TRBV6-5 to TRBJ1-2; the D is unclear. Germline CDR1 is MNHEY and CDR2 is SVGAGI. V dropped 2 bases and J dropped 0 bases, with 10 bases sitting between them. CDR3 length equals 15 residues. CDR3 residues: CASSYARSTNYGYTF. The CDR3 bases are TGTGCCAGCAGTTACGCCAGGTCTACTAACTATGGCTACACCTTC.

This clone was detected once. The V call is TRBV15, the J call TRBJ2-3, with D unclear. Germline CDR1 is LNHNV and CDR2 is YYDKDF (reference sequence). The CDR3 covers 17 residues. Trimming stripped 0 bases from V and 1 base from J, with 14 bases between. The CDR3 nucleotides are TGTGCCACCAGCAGAGAAGTACTTACGGGTGGCACAGATACGCAGTATTTT. This translates into CATSREVLTGGTDTQYF.

V usage is TRBV27 and J usage is TRBJ2-5; D gene uncertain. The CDR3 consists of 13 residues. Between the trimmed V and J ends, which lost 5 bases and 4 bases, there was a span of 11 bases. Germline CDR1 MNHEY, CDR2 SMNVEV (reference sequence). Here the CDR3 DNA reads TGTGCCAGCAGTCCCGAGATGAGAGAGACCCAGTACTTC. It codes for CASSPEMRETQYF.

This clone occurred once. The chain joins TRBV7-8 to TRBJ2-1, with a possible D match to TRBD1 (5 bases). There are 14 residues in the CDR3. The V end was cut by 4 bases, the J end by 4 bases, with 11 bases between. Per the germline V gene, CDR1 is SGHVS and CDR2 is FQNEAQ. The CDR3 DNA reads as TGTGCCAGCAGCTCGTTGACAGAATACAATGAGCAGTTCTTC. This gives the protein CASSSLTEYNEQFF.

The chain links TRBV9 to TRBJ1-1; D is uncertain. V was trimmed by 0 bases and J by 6 bases, leaving 9 bases between them. Looked up from germline, CDR1 is SGDLS and CDR2 is YYNGEE. The CDR3 is 13 amino acids. Here the CDR3 reads CASSVGSVSEAFF. The CDR3 nucleotides are TGTGCCAGCAGCGTAGGCAGTGTGTCTGAAGCTTTCTTT.

V is TRBV2 and J is TRBJ2-7; 9 bases map to TRBD1. The germline V gene has CDR1 SNHLY and CDR2 FYNNEI. V lost 4 bases to trimming and J lost 6 bases; unmatched junction nucleotides: 4. The CDR3 has 13 amino acids. In DNA, the CDR3 is TGTGCCAGCAGTGGAGGACAGGGGACCGAGCAGTACTTC. This codes for CASSGGQGTEQYF. The full variable domain, completed using reference TRBV2 and TRBJ2-7, is EPEVTQTPSHQVTQMGQEVILRCVPISNHLYFYWYRQILGQKVEFLVSFYNNEISEKSEIFDDQFSVERPDGSNFTLKIRSTKLEDSAMYFCASSGGQGTEQYFGPGTRLTVT.

The V and J genes are TRBV11-3 and TRBJ1-6; the D gene is possibly TRBD1 (6 bases). V was pared by 11 bases and J by 9 bases, with 11 bases between. The germline V gene encodes CDR1 SGHNT and CDR2 YENEEA. CDR3 size: 11 residues. The CDR3 region has the DNA TGTGCCGGTACAGGGACTTCACCCCTCCACTTT. Residues: CAGTGTSPLHF.

The rearrangement joins TRBV7-8 to TRBJ2-4; 7 bases agree with TRBD2. V dropped 4 bases and J dropped 1; count of bases not matched to a gene: 7. The CDR3 spans 16 residues. CDR1 SGHVS and CDR2 FQNEAQ come from the germline V gene. CDR3: CASSSGLLEAKNIQYF. CDR3 DNA sequence: TGTGCCAGCAGCTCGGGACTATTAGAGGCCAAAAACATTCAGTACTTC.

The rearrangement links TRBV7-9 to TRBJ1-1; D might be TRBD1 (5 bases). The CDR3 is 15 residues long. CDR1 and CDR2 from the germline V gene are SEHNR and FQNEAQ (reference sequence). Trimming pared 5 bases from V and 4 bases from J, leaving 17 bases between. The CDR3 region has the DNA TGTGCCAGCAGCCGCGGGACGCCTACAATCACTGAAGCTTTCTTT. Translated, it gives CASSRGTPTITEAFF.